A selection of T cell receptor beta chains follows, all from one sample in a study of blood T cell repertoires in COVID-19. Assay: immunoSEQ multiplex PCR; the TCRdb copy retains only in-frame clones and omits some. The data show 270,000 or so clones, under 90% seen once. Material for sequencing was peripheral blood. Every receptor here comes from a woman aged 18-30 years with acute or convalescent COVID-19. Both conserved end residues are part of each CDR3. D genes are given only for firm matches. Not every row has a clone size; where given, it reads once, few, many or a size class.

clone_size	d_call	j_call	v_call	cdr3_aa	cdr3_nt
.	TRBD2	TRBJ2-1	TRBV3-1/TRBV3-2	CASSQRGRATYNEQFF	TGTGCCAGCAGCCAACGCGGGAGGGCCACCTACAATGAGCAGTTCTTC
.	.	TRBJ2-3	TRBV6-5	CASSYGHPSSTDTQYF	TGTGCCAGCAGTTACGGGCACCCCTCTAGCACAGATACGCAGTATTTT
.	.	TRBJ1-5	TRBV7-2	CASSLDPGNNQPQHF	TGTGCCAGCAGCTTAGATCCAGGAAACAATCAGCCCCAGCATTTT
.	.	TRBJ2-5	TRBV12-3/TRBV12-4	CASRFSPEETQYF	TGTGCCAGCAGGTTTTCCCCCGAAGAGACCCAGTACTTC
.	TRBD1	TRBJ1-4	TRBV28	CASSLGTGATNEKLFF	TGTGCCAGCAGTTTAGGGACAGGGGCAACTAATGAAAAACTGTTTTTT
once	.	TRBJ1-1	TRBV6-6	CASSYTQVLNTEAFF	TGTGCCAGCAGTTACACCCAGGTCCTGAACACTGAAGCTTTCTTT
.	.	TRBJ1-2	TRBV9	CASSVAVDYGYTF	TGTGCCAGCAGCGTAGCAGTCGACTATGGCTACACCTTC
.	TRBD1	TRBJ1-2	TRBV7-9	CASSRDRGWDYGYTF	TGTGCCAGCAGCCGCGACAGGGGGTGGGACTATGGCTACACCTTC
.	.	TRBJ1-1	TRBV19	CASNGRATEAFF	TGTGCCAGTAATGGCAGGGCCACTGAAGCTTTCTTT
.	TRBD1	TRBJ1-2	TRBV27	CASSFAGGVSYGYTF	TGTGCCAGCAGTTTTGCAGGGGGCGTTTCCTATGGCTACACCTTC
.	.	TRBJ1-1	TRBV7-6	CASSLAAISEAFF	TGTGCCAGCAGCTTAGCGGCAATCTCTGAAGCTTTCTTT
few	TRBD1	TRBJ2-7	TRBV7-7	CASCTGQTYEQYF	TGTGCTAGCTGCACGGGACAGACCTACGAGCAGTACTTC
few	TRBD2	TRBJ2-4	TRBV19	CASSIFAGGGAKNIQYF	TGTGCCAGTAGTATTTTCGCGGGAGGGGGGGCCAAAAACATTCAGTACTTC
.	TRBD2	TRBJ2-1	TRBV2	CASSSRTSAEQFF	TGTGCCAGCAGTTCTAGGACTAGCGCTGAGCAGTTCTTC
.	TRBD1	TRBJ1-2	TRBV5-1	CASSLGQGDGYTF	TGCGCCAGCAGCTTGGGACAGGGGGATGGCTACACCTTC
.	.	TRBJ1-1	TRBV7-2	CASSLQPNFSAFF	TGTGCCAGCAGCTTACAGCCAAATTTTAGCGCTTTCTTT
.	TRBD2	TRBJ2-1	TRBV28	CASRVAGVANEQFF	TGTGCCAGCAGGGTAGCGGGAGTGGCCAATGAGCAGTTCTTC
.	TRBD2	TRBJ2-1	TRBV11-3	CASSLRWSGDDNEQFF	TGTGCCAGCAGCTTAAGGTGGAGCGGGGACGACAATGAGCAGTTCTTC
.	TRBD1	TRBJ1-1	TRBV5-6	CASSLTGQGILDTEAFF	TGTGCCAGCAGTCTCACGGGACAGGGGATTTTGGACACTGAAGCTTTCTTT
.	.	TRBJ1-3	TRBV7-2	CASRQSGNTIYF	TGTGCCAGCAGACAATCCGGAAACACCATATATTTT
.	TRBD1	TRBJ1-4	TRBV5-4	CASSPQTGIMRTTNEKLFF	TGTGCCAGCAGCCCTCAGACAGGGATAATGCGTACAACTAATGAAAAACTGTTTTTT
.	TRBD1	TRBJ1-1	TRBV5-1	CASNSGDRRKNTEAFF	TGCGCCAGCAATTCAGGGGACAGGAGAAAGAACACTGAAGCTTTCTTT
.	TRBD1	TRBJ2-2	TRBV28	CASSSQLGQGMNTGELFF	TGTGCCAGCAGTTCCCAATTGGGACAGGGGATGAACACCGGGGAGCTGTTTTTT
.	.	TRBJ2-3	TRBV2	CASSGDSDTQYF	TGTGCCAGCAGCGGGGATTCAGATACGCAGTATTTT
.	TRBD1	TRBJ2-7	TRBV6-2/TRBV6-3	CASSYGGQGAMEQYF	TGTGCCAGCAGTTACGGGGGACAGGGGGCGATGGAGCAGTACTTC
once	TRBD2	TRBJ2-1	TRBV5-5	CASSGYGTSGAYNEQFF	TGTGCCAGCAGCGGTTACGGGACTAGCGGAGCCTACAATGAGCAGTTCTTC
once	.	TRBJ2-4	TRBV24-1	CATSDFVGVVCGRQNIQYF	TGTGCCACCAGTGATTTCGTCGGGGTCGTGTGTGGACGCCAAAACATTCAGTACTTC